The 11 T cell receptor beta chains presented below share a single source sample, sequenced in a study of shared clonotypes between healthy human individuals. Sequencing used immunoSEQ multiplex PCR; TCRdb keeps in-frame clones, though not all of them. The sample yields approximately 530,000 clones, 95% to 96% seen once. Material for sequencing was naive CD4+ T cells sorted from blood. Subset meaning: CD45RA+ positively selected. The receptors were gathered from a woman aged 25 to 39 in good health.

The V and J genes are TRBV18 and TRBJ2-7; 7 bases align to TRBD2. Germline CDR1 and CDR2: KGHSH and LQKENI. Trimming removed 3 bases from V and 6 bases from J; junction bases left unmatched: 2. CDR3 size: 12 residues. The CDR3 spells CASSPGGFEQYF. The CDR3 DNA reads TGTGCCAGCTCACCCGGGGGGTTCGAGCAGTACTTC.

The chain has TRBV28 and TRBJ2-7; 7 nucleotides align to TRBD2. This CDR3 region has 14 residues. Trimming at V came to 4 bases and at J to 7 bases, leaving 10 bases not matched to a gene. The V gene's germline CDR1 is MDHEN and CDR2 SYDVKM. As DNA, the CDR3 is TGTGCCAGCAGTTATCGACTAGCCTTGAGGGAGCAGTACTTC. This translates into CASSYRLALREQYF.

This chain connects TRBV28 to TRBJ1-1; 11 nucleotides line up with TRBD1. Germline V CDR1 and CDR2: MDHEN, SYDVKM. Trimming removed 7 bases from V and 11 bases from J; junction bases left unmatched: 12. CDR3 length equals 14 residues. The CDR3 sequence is CASTPGQGVLGAFF. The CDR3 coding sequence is TGTGCCAGCACCCCGGGACAGGGGGTATTGGGCGCTTTCTTT.

This CDR3 reads CASSFTASGSYEQFF. The CDR3 bases are TGTGCCAGCAGCTTTACTGCTAGCGGGAGTTATGAGCAGTTCTTC. The chain has TRBV7-9 and TRBJ2-1, with 10 nucleotides matching TRBD2. The CDR3 sequence is 15 residues long. J lost 8 bases, V lost 3 bases, and 7 bases had no gene match. Per the germline V gene, CDR1 is SEHNR and CDR2 is FQNEAQ (reference sequence).

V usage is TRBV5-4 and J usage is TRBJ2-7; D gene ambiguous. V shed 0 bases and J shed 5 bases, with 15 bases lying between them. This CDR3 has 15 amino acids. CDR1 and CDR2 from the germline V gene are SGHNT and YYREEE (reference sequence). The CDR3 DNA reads TGTGCCAGCAGCTTGGTTAGCAACGGTTGGCACGAGCAGTACTTC. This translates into CASSLVSNGWHEQYF.

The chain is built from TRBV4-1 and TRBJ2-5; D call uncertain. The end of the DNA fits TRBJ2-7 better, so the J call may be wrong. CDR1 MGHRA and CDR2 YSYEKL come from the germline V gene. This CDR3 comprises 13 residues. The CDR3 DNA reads TGCGCCAGCAGCGAAAAGGGAATCTACGAGCAGTACTTC. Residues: CASSEKGIYEQYF.

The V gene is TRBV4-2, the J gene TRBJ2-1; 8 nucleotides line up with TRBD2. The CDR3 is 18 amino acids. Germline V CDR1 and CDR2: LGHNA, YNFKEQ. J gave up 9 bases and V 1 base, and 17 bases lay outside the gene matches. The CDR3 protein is CASSQGRNSGDPTGEQFF. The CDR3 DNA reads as TGTGCCAGCAGCCAAGGGAGGAATAGCGGGGATCCCACCGGTGAGCAGTTCTTC.

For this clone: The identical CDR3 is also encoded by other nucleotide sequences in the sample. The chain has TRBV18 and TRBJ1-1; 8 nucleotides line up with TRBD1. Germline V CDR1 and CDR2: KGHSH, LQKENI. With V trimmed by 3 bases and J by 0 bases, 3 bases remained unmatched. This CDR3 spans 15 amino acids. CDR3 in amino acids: CASSPGQGMNTEAFF. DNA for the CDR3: TGTGCCAGCTCACCTGGACAGGGAATGAACACTGAAGCTTTCTTT.

The CDR3 DNA reads TGTGCCAGTAGTATATCGGATATCGGGGAGCTGTTTTTT. Residues: CASSISDIGELFF. The chain uses TRBV19 and TRBJ2-2; D not resolved. The length of the CDR3 is 13 residues. V was clipped by 2 bases and J by 7 bases, with 8 bases between them. Germline V gene lookup returns CDR1 LNHDA and CDR2 SQIVND (reference sequence). Drawing the rest from reference TRBV19 and TRBJ2-2, the complete variable domain is DGGITQSPKYLFRKEGQNVTLSCEQNLNHDAMYWYRQDPGQGLRLIYYSQIVNDFQKGDIAEGYSVSREKKESFPLTVTSAQKNPTAFYLCASSISDIGELFFGEGSRLTVL.

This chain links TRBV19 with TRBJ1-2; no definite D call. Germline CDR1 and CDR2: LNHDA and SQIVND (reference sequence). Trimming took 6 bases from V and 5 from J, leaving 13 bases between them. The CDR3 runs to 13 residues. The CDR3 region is CASRTASTYGYTF. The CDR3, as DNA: TGTGCCAGTAGAACAGCGAGTACGTATGGCTACACCTTC.

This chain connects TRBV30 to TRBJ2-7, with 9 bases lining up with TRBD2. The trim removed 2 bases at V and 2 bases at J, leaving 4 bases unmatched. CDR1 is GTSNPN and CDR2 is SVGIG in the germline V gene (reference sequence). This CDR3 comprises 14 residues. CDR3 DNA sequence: TGTGCCTGGAGTCCTTGGACTAGCGCCTACGAGCAGTACTTC. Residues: CAWSPWTSAYEQYF.